The 12 T cell receptor beta chains given below trace back to one sample, sequenced in a study of blood T cell repertoires in COVID-19. The method was immunoSEQ multiplex PCR; TCRdb's version includes in-frame clones alone and lacks a portion of them. The sample lists tens of thousands of clones; 75% to 85% were seen once. Source material: peripheral blood. Receptor source: a human donor in a cohort sampled during active COVID-19.

This clone was seen only a few times. The V call is TRBV29-1, the J call TRBJ1-6; D gene uncertain. Germline CDR1 is SQVTM and CDR2 is ANQGSEA. V shed 7 bases and J shed 9 bases, with 16 bases lying between them. This CDR3 is built from 13 residues. This CDR3 reads CSARRGNGSPLHF. CDR3 in DNA: TGCAGCGCCCGTCGGGGAAACGGTTCACCCCTCCACTTT.

V gene TRBV6-5 combines with J gene TRBJ1-1; the D is unclear. CDR1 MNHEY and CDR2 SVGAGI come from the germline V gene. This CDR3 spans 15 amino acids. Trimming left V 7 bases short and J 1 base short, with 16 bases between. The DNA for the CDR3 is TGTGCCAGCATCCCCACATGGAGACGGAACACTGAAGCTTTCTTT. Its translation: CASIPTWRRNTEAFF.

Notes on this clone: A much more abundant neighbour one base away suggests this may be a read error. The chain uses TRBV3-1 (or the pseudogene TRBV3-2) and TRBJ1-1, with TRBD1 matching 9 bases. This CDR3 is built from 16 residues. V gave up 8 bases and J gave up 3 bases; unmatched junction bases: 13. The germline gives CDR1 LGHDT, CDR2 YNNKEL (reference sequence). The CDR3 DNA reads as TGTGCCAGCGCCCTTAGGGGGACAGGGAGACACACTGAAGCTTTCTTT. Encoded protein: CASALRGTGRHTEAFF.

This clone was observed a few times. This chain joins TRBV19 and TRBJ1-1, with 7 bases fitting TRBD1. The CDR3 runs to 15 residues. V trimming: 5 bases; J trimming: 6 bases; junction bases outside the gene matches: 12. CDR1 is LNHDA and CDR2 is SQIVND in the germline V gene (reference sequence). The CDR3 DNA reads TGTGCCAGTAGTCCCAGACAGGGACTCATCCCTGAAGCTTTCTTT. Its translation: CASSPRQGLIPEAFF.

The chain links TRBV3-1 (or the pseudogene TRBV3-2) to TRBJ2-1, with D maybe TRBD2 (7 bases). The V gene lost 4 bases and the J gene lost 9 bases, with 22 bases spanning the gap. The length of the CDR3 is 16 residues. From germline, CDR1 is LGHDT and CDR2 YNNKEL (reference sequence). The CDR3 DNA reads TGTGCCAGCAGCCGGGTGGAGGGGGGAGGGGATGGTGAGCAGTTCTTC. It specifies CASSRVEGGGDGEQFF.

This chain joins TRBV11-2 and TRBJ2-5; D gene ambiguous. The germline V gene has CDR1 SGHAT and CDR2 FQNNGV. V lost 3 bases to trimming and J lost 4 bases, with 12 bases between them. This CDR3 is 14 amino acids long. CDR3 sequence: CASSFTRFGETQYF. In DNA form, the CDR3 reads TGTGCCAGCAGCTTTACCCGGTTTGGAGAGACCCAGTACTTC.

A word on this clone: With a much larger clone just one base away, this may be a read error. The chain employs TRBV5-4 and TRBJ1-2, with 7 bases identical to TRBD1. This CDR3 contains 13 residues. Germline assignment: CDR1 SGHNT and CDR2 YYREEE (reference sequence). V shed 4 bases, J shed 2 bases, and the junction held 2 bases outside the gene matches. The CDR3 protein is CASSLQGNYGYTF. The CDR3 bases are TGTGCCAGCAGCCTACAGGGGAACTATGGCTACACCTTC.

The rearrangement links TRBV19 to TRBJ1-5, with a tentative D call TRBD1 (5 bases). The germline V gene encodes CDR1 LNHDA and CDR2 SQIVND (reference sequence). The CDR3 extends over 15 amino acids. The ends were cut back, 6 bases at V and 2 bases at J, with 14 bases in the middle. DNA for the CDR3: TGTGCCAGTAGCCCGTGGGGCAGCCGCAATCAGCCCCAGCATTTT. It yields the protein CASSPWGSRNQPQHF.

The chain combines TRBV5-1 with TRBJ2-5; D ambiguous. CDR3 size: 14 residues. Germline values: CDR1 SGHRS, CDR2 YFSETQ. Between the trimmed V and J ends, which lost 4 bases and 6 bases, there was a span of 16 bases. The CDR3 loop reads CASSAHRDRQTQYF. The CDR3 DNA sequence: TGCGCCAGCAGCGCACACAGAGATCGGCAGACCCAGTACTTC.

The chain employs TRBV7-9 and TRBJ2-2; 7 nucleotides agree with TRBD1. Trimming at V came to 5 bases and at J to 5 bases, leaving 8 bases not matched to a gene. Germline V gene data show CDR1 as SEHNR and CDR2 as FQNEAQ (reference sequence). This CDR3 contains 15 residues. The CDR3 sequence: CASSDRTGETGELFF. The CDR3 DNA reads as TGTGCCAGCAGCGACCGGACAGGCGAAACCGGGGAGCTGTTTTTT.

V gene TRBV6-4 combines with J gene TRBJ2-2; TRBD1 matches at 7 bases. The V gene end was trimmed by 10 bases and the J gene end by 4 bases; junction bases not matched to a gene: 3. Looked up from germline, CDR1 is MRHNA and CDR2 is SNTAGT. The CDR3 extends over 12 amino acids. Here the CDR3 reads CATAGGTGELFF. The CDR3 coding sequence is TGTGCCACCGCAGGGGGCACCGGGGAGCTGTTTTTT.

This clone appeared a single time. This chain's CDR3 is CASSFRTGSSYEQYF. CDR3 bases: TGTGCCAGCAGCTTCCGGACAGGGAGCTCCTACGAGCAGTACTTC. The genes are TRBV5-4 and TRBJ2-7; 8 bases fit TRBD1. Germline assignment: CDR1 SGHNT and CDR2 YYREEE (reference sequence). There are 15 residues in the CDR3. With V trimmed by 2 bases and J by 0 bases, 4 bases remained unmatched.